The 18 T cell receptor beta chains in this list originate from one sample, sequenced in a study of beta chain features in type 1 diabetes. Reverse transcribing all isolated RNA meant expressed TCRB transcripts were sequenced. The repertoire was sequenced with immunoSEQ multiplex PCR; TCRdb's copy has only in-frame clones and lacks some. The sample records roughly 300,000 clones, approximately 8% being singletons. Specimen: central memory CD4+ T cells from blood. The receptors stem from a woman between 18 and 30 years old in good health.

The chain links TRBV4-3 to TRBJ2-3; 7 bases are a match to TRBD2. Unmatched junction bases numbered 14, after V lost 0 bases and J lost 5 bases. Germline values: CDR1 LGHNA, CDR2 YSLEER. The CDR3 covers 18 residues. DNA of the CDR3: TGCGCCAGCAGCCAAGATTGGATGGGGCGGGAGCTTGGAGATACGCAGTATTTT. Amino acids: CASSQDWMGRELGDTQYF.

This clone was counted only a few times. This chain joins TRBV18 and TRBJ2-3; 7 bases agree with TRBD2. Germline CDR1 KGHSH, CDR2 LQKENI. This CDR3 contains 14 residues. Trimming cost V 6 bases and J 4 bases; bases outside gene matches: 7. In DNA, the CDR3 is TGTGCCAGCTCTCCTCAGGCGGGAGCAGATACGCAGTATTTT. This gives the protein CASSPQAGADTQYF.

V is TRBV13 and J is TRBJ1-5; 9 bases map to TRBD1. Germline CDR1 is PRHDT and CDR2 is FYEKMQ (reference sequence). Trimming took 3 bases from V and 5 from J; bases not matched to a gene: 8. This CDR3 has 16 residues. DNA of the CDR3: TGTGCCAGCAGCTTTGGCCGGGACAGGGAAGATCAGCCCCAGCATTTT. As protein: CASSFGRDREDQPQHF.

This CDR3 reads CASSTQTRYGYTF. The CDR3 DNA sequence: TGTGCCAGCAGCACCCAGACTCGCTATGGCTACACCTTC. The J gene is TRBJ1-2, the V gene TRBV11-2, with unresolved D. The CDR3 consists of 13 residues. CDR1 and CDR2 from the germline V gene are SGHAT and FQNNGV. V lost 5 bases, J lost 4 bases, and 11 bases lay in between.

This clone occurred a few times. The chain recombines TRBV15 with TRBJ1-5, with unresolved D. With 3 bases removed from V and 4 bases from J, the gap between germline ends came to 10 bases. The CDR3 loop spans 14 amino acids. Germline CDR1 reads LNHNV; CDR2 reads YYDKDF (reference sequence). The CDR3 nucleotides are TGTGCCACCAGCAGCGGTGGATCGAATCAGCCCCAGCATTTT. This translates into CATSSGGSNQPQHF.

This clone was counted only a few times. The chain joins TRBV7-8 to TRBJ2-3, with TRBD2 matching over 14 bases. The CDR3 has 13 amino acids. Germline lookup yields CDR1 SGHVS and CDR2 FQNEAQ. The junction had 6 bases not matched to a gene; V was cut back by 5 bases and J by 14 bases. In DNA form, the CDR3 reads TGTGCCAGCAGCCCGGGACTAGCGGGAGAGGGGTATTTT. This codes for CASSPGLAGEGYF.

This clone turned up a few times. The chain carries TRBV7-2 and TRBJ2-7; perhaps D is TRBD1 or TRBD2 (5 bases each). V was cut by 0 bases and J by 3 bases, with 6 bases left in between. This CDR3 is 13 amino acids long. Per germline, CDR1 SGHTA and CDR2 FQGNSA. CDR3: CASSLAGVYEQYF. DNA for the CDR3: TGTGCCAGCAGCTTAGCGGGGGTCTACGAGCAGTACTTC.

The chain recombines TRBV10-3 with TRBJ2-1; 8 bases fit TRBD2. The CDR3 is made up of 18 amino acids. Germline V CDR1 and CDR2: ENHRY, SYGVKD. V lost 6 bases and J lost 5; bases outside the gene matches: 18. This chain's CDR3 is CAISPSGGNPPDNNEQFF. The DNA for the CDR3 is TGTGCCATCAGCCCGAGCGGGGGCAACCCACCAGATAACAATGAGCAGTTCTTC.

This clone was detected many times. The CDR3 region is CASSEGRVGYTF. Here the CDR3 DNA reads TGTGCCAGCAGTGAGGGGCGTGTTGGCTACACCTTC. This sequence joins TRBV2 and TRBJ1-2, with a possible D match to TRBD1 (5 bases). The CDR3 spans 12 residues. Germline V gives CDR1 SNHLY, CDR2 FYNNEI. V was cut by 3 bases and J by 7 bases, with 9 bases left in between.

This clone was detected a few times. The CDR3 DNA sequence: TGTGCCAGCAGCTCCCGGGACAGGAACTACAATGAGCAGTTCTTC. It yields the protein CASSSRDRNYNEQFF. The chain links TRBV5-5 to TRBJ2-1; 8 bases are a match to TRBD1. The ends lost 3 bases at V and 3 bases at J; junction bases unmatched: 5. The germline V gene has CDR1 SGHKS and CDR2 YYEKEE (reference sequence). The CDR3 is made up of 15 amino acids.

At least ten counts were recorded for this clone. The chain joins TRBV10-3 to TRBJ2-7; TRBD1 matches 8 bases. V lost 8 bases, J lost 2 bases, and 5 bases stayed unmatched. Germline-derived CDR1 and CDR2 are ENHRY and SYGVKD. There are 13 residues in the CDR3. CDR3 DNA sequence: TGTGCCATCGGAGGACAGGGTACCTACGAGCAGTACTTC. Its protein product is CAIGGQGTYEQYF.

The chain couples TRBV11-2 to TRBJ2-3; TRBD1 might be the D (5 bases). The CDR3 contains 14 residues. Germline CDR1 reads SGHAT; CDR2 reads FQNNGV. The V end was cut by 7 bases, the J end by 2 bases, with 13 bases between. The CDR3 DNA sequence: TGTGCCAGCACCCCGACAGACACCACAGATACGCAGTATTTT. Translated, it gives CASTPTDTTDTQYF. The full variable domain, with the rest looked up from reference TRBV11-2 and TRBJ2-3, is EAGVAQSPRYKIIEKRQSVAFWCNPISGHATLYWYQQILGQGPKLLIQFQNNGVVDDSQLPKDRFSAERLKGVDSTLKIQPAKLEDSAVYLCASTPTDTTDTQYFGPGTRLTVL.

This clone was detected ten times or more. The V gene is TRBV6-6, the J gene TRBJ2-7, with D perhaps matching TRBD2 (6 bases). From germline, CDR1 is MNHNY and CDR2 SVGAGI (reference sequence). Between the trimmed V and J ends, which lost 4 bases and 4 bases, there was a span of 17 bases. The CDR3 contains 15 residues. Here the CDR3 DNA reads TGTGCCAGCAGTTCCCCAAGACTAGTGTCATACGAGCAGTACTTC. Protein sequence: CASSSPRLVSYEQYF.

This rearrangement joins TRBV7-2 to TRBJ2-3; 8 nucleotides line up with TRBD1. With 5 bases clipped from V and 14 bases from J, the junction kept 9 bases outside the gene matches. The CDR3 covers 12 residues. CDR1 SGHTA and CDR2 FQGNSA come from the germline V gene. CDR3 region: CASSVSGGAGYF. Here the CDR3 DNA reads TGTGCCAGCAGCGTCTCAGGGGGCGCGGGGTATTTT.

On this clone: Other nucleotide sequences in the sample specify the same CDR3. The V and J genes are TRBV9 and TRBJ2-2; D not resolved. This CDR3 has 13 amino acids. CDR1 is SGDLS and CDR2 is YYNGEE in the germline V gene. Trimming removed 0 bases from V and 4 bases from J, with 4 bases in between. The CDR3 reads CASSVVGTGELFF. The CDR3, as DNA: TGTGCCAGCAGCGTAGTGGGCACCGGGGAGCTGTTTTTT.

The sample holds a few counts of this clone. V usage is TRBV7-2 and J usage is TRBJ2-5; unclear D gene. Between the trimmed V and J ends, which lost 4 bases and 4 bases, there was a span of 10 bases. This CDR3 is 13 amino acids long. The germline CDR1 and CDR2 sequences are SGHTA and FQGNSA. The CDR3 spells CASSYDFGETQYF. The CDR3 DNA follows: TGTGCCAGCAGCTATGATTTTGGAGAGACCCAGTACTTC.

This chain connects TRBV28 to TRBJ2-6; the D gene is possibly TRBD2 (6 bases). Germline CDR1 is MDHEN and CDR2 is SYDVKM. The CDR3 consists of 15 residues. V was clipped by 8 bases and J by 0 bases, with 11 bases between them. The CDR3 here is CASGGLLSGANVLTF. In nucleotides, the CDR3 is TGTGCCAGCGGGGGACTCCTCTCTGGGGCCAACGTCCTGACTTTC.

The chain joins TRBV5-1 to TRBJ2-7; a possible D gene is TRBD2 (5 bases). The CDR3 loop spans 13 amino acids. V lost 2 bases, J lost 4 bases, and 10 bases lay in between. Germline V gene lookup returns CDR1 SGHRS and CDR2 YFSETQ. In nucleotides, the CDR3 is TGCGCCAGCAGCTTAGGGAGTACGTACGAGCAGTACTTC. The encoded protein is CASSLGSTYEQYF.